This note documents a single T cell receptor beta chain sequence. Profiled with immunoSEQ multiplex PCR; TCRdb holds only in-frame clones, not every one. The sample shows some 25,000 clones, just under 97% of them seen only once. The CDR3 extends over 16 amino acids. J gave up 7 bases and V 6 bases, and 16 bases lay outside the gene matches. The V gene's germline CDR1 is MDHEN and CDR2 SYDVKM. Conventional CD4 T cells were sorted as CD4+CD127+ cells. The data derive from a study of B cell selection in AIRE deficiency. The sample comprised conventional CD4+ T cells sorted from PBMCs. The chain couples TRBV28 to TRBJ2-5, with 8 bases identical to TRBD2. This TCR came from a human donor with AIRE deficiency. For the CDR3, the DNA is TGTGCCAGCAGACTCGGACCGGAGACTAGCGATTCGACCCAGTACTTC. It specifies CASRLGPETSDSTQYF.